The 19 T cell receptor beta chains presented below share a single source sample, sequenced in a study of OX40 agonist ivuxolimab in advanced cancers. Receptors were amplified or captured by the immunoSEQ multiplex PCR assay. TCRdb took over this immuneACCESS table, retaining in-frame rearrangements with V and J assigned. Such tables are incomplete; in checked studies, under half of the missing clones stem from an unresolved V gene, and the remainder is unexplained. This sample comprises roughly 20,000 clones, around 80% of them detected only once. In total, the top ten clones hold approximately 15% of the sample. Sequencing used CD4+ or CD8+ T cells sorted from blood, obtained in a trial of the OX40 agonist ivuxolimab. Receptor source: an adult with an advanced solid tumor such as melanoma, head and neck, liver or kidney cancer.

J is TRBJ1-1 and V is TRBV7-9; TRBD1 matches 8 bases. The CDR3 has 15 amino acids. V lost 2 bases to trimming and J lost 0 bases; unmatched junction nucleotides: 2. The V gene's germline CDR1 is SEHNR and CDR2 FQNEAQ (reference sequence). In DNA, the CDR3 is TGTGCCAGCAGCTTAAACAGGGGGATGAACACTGAAGCTTTCTTT. Translation gives CASSLNRGMNTEAFF.

The chain uses TRBV30 and TRBJ1-5, with 7 bases lining up with TRBD1. This CDR3 region has 16 residues. V was pared by 0 bases and J by 4 bases, with 9 bases of the junction left unmatched. Germline V gene data show CDR1 as GTSNPN and CDR2 as SVGIG (reference sequence). CDR3 nucleotide sequence: TGTGCCTGGAGTGTACAGGTGGGACAGCTAAATCAGCCCCAGCATTTT. It encodes CAWSVQVGQLNQPQHF.

The J gene is TRBJ2-2, the V gene TRBV7-3, with D unclear. This CDR3 is built from 14 residues. Trimming cost V 2 bases and J 7 bases, with 11 bases left between them. In germline, CDR1 is SGHTA, CDR2 FQGTGA. The CDR3 reads CASSLRNSDGELFF. The CDR3 region has the DNA TGTGCCAGCAGCTTACGCAACAGTGACGGGGAGCTGTTTTTT.

The chain carries TRBV7-7 and TRBJ2-5; 8 nucleotides line up with TRBD1. V lost 2 bases to trimming and J lost 2 bases; unmatched junction nucleotides: 1. There are 14 residues in the CDR3. CDR1 and CDR2 from the germline V gene are SSHAT and FNYEAQ (reference sequence). CDR3 in DNA: TGTGCCAGCAGCTTAAACAGGGGGCAAGAGACCCAGTACTTC. Protein product: CASSLNRGQETQYF.

The V gene is TRBV6-5, the J gene TRBJ1-2; no clear D gene. Germline CDR1 reads MNHEY; CDR2 reads SVGAGI. The ends were cut back, 6 bases at V and 8 bases at J, with 16 bases in the middle. The length of the CDR3 is 13 residues. The CDR3 here is CASSSVGPEGYTF. CDR3 in DNA: TGTGCCAGCAGCTCCGTCGGGCCGGAGGGCTACACCTTC.

This clone occurred once. V is TRBV13 and J is TRBJ1-1, with D uncertain. The length of the CDR3 is 11 residues. Trimming removed 3 bases at V and 7 bases at J, with 6 bases between. Looked up from germline, CDR1 is PRHDT and CDR2 is FYEKMQ (reference sequence). The CDR3 sequence is CASSFRYEAFF. For the CDR3, the DNA is TGTGCCAGCAGCTTCCGGTATGAAGCTTTCTTT.

The chain joins TRBV10-2 to TRBJ1-2; D remains unclear. Germline V gene lookup returns CDR1 WSHSY and CDR2 SAAADI. This CDR3 comprises 13 residues. The V end was cut by 2 bases, the J end by 2 bases, with 6 bases between. The DNA for the CDR3 is TGCGCCAGCAGTGAGGCGGCCAACTATGGCTACACCTTC. Amino acid sequence: CASSEAANYGYTF.

The chain combines TRBV5-6 with TRBJ1-1, with TRBD1 as a possible D gene (6 bases). The CDR3 length is 15 residues. Trimming pared 0 bases from V and 6 bases from J, leaving 15 bases between. Germline V lookup: CDR1 SGHDT, CDR2 YYEEEE. The CDR3 reads CASSLGAGVVAEAFF. The CDR3 nucleotides are TGTGCCAGCAGCTTGGGGGCAGGGGTTGTCGCTGAAGCTTTCTTT.

J is TRBJ2-1 and V is TRBV4-1, with 9 bases aligning to TRBD2. The CDR3 has 15 residues. Germline CDR1 and CDR2: MGHRA and YSYEKL. After removal of 1 base from V and 9 bases from J, the junction contained 7 bases not matched to a gene. The CDR3 coding sequence is TGCGCCAGCAGCCAAGTGATAGTTAGCGGGGGTGAGCAGTTCTTC. This codes for CASSQVIVSGGEQFF.

The chain uses TRBV7-2 and TRBJ2-3; 12 bases map to TRBD2. V lost 1 base, J lost 7 bases, and 6 bases stayed unmatched. This CDR3 spans 16 amino acids. Per the germline V gene, CDR1 is SGHTA and CDR2 is FQGNSA. The CDR3 loop reads CASSLDLAGGLNTQYF. CDR3 sequence (DNA): TGTGCCAGCAGCTTAGACCTAGCGGGGGGGTTAAATACGCAGTATTTT. The complete variable domain, with remaining parts taken from reference TRBV7-2 and TRBJ2-3, reads GAGVSQSPSNKVTEKGKDVELRCDPISGHTALYWYRQSLGQGLEFLIYFQGNSAPDKSGLPSDRFSAERTGGSVSTLTIQRTQQEDSAVYLCASSLDLAGGLNTQYFGPGTRLTVL.

The V gene is TRBV19, the J gene TRBJ2-7; D is perhaps TRBD2 (6 bases). Germline V lookup: CDR1 LNHDA, CDR2 SQIVND (reference sequence). V lost 1 base to trimming and J lost 1 base, with 8 bases between them. The CDR3 is 14 amino acids. In DNA form, the CDR3 reads TGTGCCAGTAGTATAGCAGGAGGGTCCTACGAGCAGTACTTC. Amino acid sequence: CASSIAGGSYEQYF.

The chain carries TRBV5-5 and TRBJ1-2, with D possibly TRBD1 on 5 matching bases. The length of the CDR3 is 13 residues. Trimming shortened V by 0 bases and J by 2 bases, and 5 bases separated the two germline ends. Germline CDR1 is SGHKS and CDR2 is YYEKEE (reference sequence). The CDR3 DNA reads as TGTGCCAGCAGCTTGGGGGGCAACTATGGCTACACCTTC. Amino acid sequence: CASSLGGNYGYTF.

This clone has a handful of counts. V gene TRBV6-5 combines with J gene TRBJ2-2; D tentatively fits TRBD1 or TRBD2 (5 bases each). The V and J ends lost 5 bases and 3 bases respectively, with 13 bases between them. The CDR3 has 15 residues. Germline V gene data show CDR1 as MNHEY and CDR2 as SVGAGI. Here the CDR3 reads CASSGTEIHTGELFF. CDR3 in DNA: TGTGCCAGCAGTGGGACCGAAATTCACACCGGGGAGCTGTTTTTT.

This clone was observed a handful of times. V usage is TRBV19 and J usage is TRBJ2-7; possible D gene TRBD1, 6 bases. The CDR3 contains 12 residues. CDR1 is LNHDA, CDR2 SQIVND, per germline (reference sequence). V was pared by 6 bases and J by 2 bases, with 8 bases between. This CDR3 reads CASRDSPYEQYF. In nucleotides, the CDR3 is TGTGCCAGTAGGGACAGCCCCTACGAGCAGTACTTC.

The rearrangement joins TRBV9 to TRBJ1-1; maybe TRBD1 (5 bases). The CDR3 runs 13 residues. V lost 10 bases and J 1 base, leaving 14 bases between the germline ends. From germline, CDR1 is SGDLS and CDR2 YYNGEE. CDR3 DNA sequence: TGTGCCGGGGCCCCGGGGCCGAACACTGAAGCTTTCTTT. Residues: CAGAPGPNTEAFF.

This chain uses TRBV2 with TRBJ1-3; a possible D gene is TRBD1 (5 bases). Trimming stripped 4 bases from V and 0 bases from J, with 13 bases between. Germline V gene lookup returns CDR1 SNHLY and CDR2 FYNNEI. This CDR3 contains 16 residues. CDR3 protein: CASSAQGANSGNTIYF. For the CDR3, the DNA is TGTGCCAGCAGTGCTCAGGGCGCAAACTCTGGAAACACCATATATTTT. Full variable domain (rest looked up from reference TRBV2 and TRBJ1-3): EPEVTQTPSHQVTQMGQEVILRCVPISNHLYFYWYRQILGQKVEFLVSFYNNEISEKSEIFDDQFSVERPDGSNFTLKIRSTKLEDSAMYFCASSAQGANSGNTIYFGEGSWLTVV.

This chain links TRBV2 with TRBJ2-3; a possible D gene is TRBD2 (6 bases). The CDR3 totals 16 residues. V lost 5 bases and J 0 bases, leaving 15 bases between the germline ends. In germline, CDR1 is SNHLY, CDR2 FYNNEI. The CDR3 loop reads CASSRTGGVSTDTQYF. For the CDR3, the DNA is TGTGCCAGCAGTCGAACTGGCGGGGTTAGCACAGATACGCAGTATTTT.

The V call is TRBV7-9, the J call TRBJ1-1; TRBD1 matches 9 bases. This CDR3 region has 15 residues. V shed 5 bases, J shed 3 bases, and the junction held 7 bases outside the gene matches. Germline CDR1 SEHNR, CDR2 FQNEAQ (reference sequence). CDR3 DNA sequence: TGTGCCAGCAGCGCACGACAGGGGGTAGACACTGAAGCTTTCTTT. It is translated as CASSARQGVDTEAFF. Full variable domain (missing parts from reference TRBV7-9 and TRBJ1-1): DTGVSQNPRHKITKRGQNVTFRCDPISEHNRLYWYRQTLGQGPEFLTYFQNEAQLEKSRLLSDRFSAERPKGSFSTLEIQRTEQGDSAMYLCASSARQGVDTEAFFGQGTRLTVV.

This sequence joins TRBV29-1 and TRBJ1-5; 10 bases are shared with TRBD1. There are 16 residues in the CDR3. CDR1 is SQVTM and CDR2 is ANQGSEA in the germline V gene. Trimming cost V 0 bases and J 2 bases; bases outside gene matches: 4. DNA for the CDR3: TGCAGCGTTGAAGAGGATGGGACAGGGGGCAATCAGCCCCAGCATTTT. Translated: CSVEEDGTGGNQPQHF.